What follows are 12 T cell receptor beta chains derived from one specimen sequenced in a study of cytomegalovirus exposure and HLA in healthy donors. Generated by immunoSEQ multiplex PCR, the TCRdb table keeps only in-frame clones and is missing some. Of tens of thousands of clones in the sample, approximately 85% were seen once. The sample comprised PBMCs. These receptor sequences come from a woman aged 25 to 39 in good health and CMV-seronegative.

The CDR3 DNA sequence: TGTGCCAGCAGCCCCAGGGGACAGGGAGACACCATATATTTT. This translates into CASSPRGQGDTIYF. J is TRBJ1-3 and V is TRBV11-2, with 9 positions matching TRBD1. The CDR3 has 14 residues. With V trimmed by 5 bases and J by 8 bases, 7 bases remained unmatched. Germline CDR1 SGHAT, CDR2 FQNNGV. Combining the CDR3 with reference TRBV11-2 and TRBJ1-3 gives the whole variable domain EAGVAQSPRYKIIEKRQSVAFWCNPISGHATLYWYQQILGQGPKLLIQFQNNGVVDDSQLPKDRFSAERLKGVDSTLKIQPAKLEDSAVYLCASSPRGQGDTIYFGEGSWLTVV.

The CDR3 DNA sequence: TGCGCCAGCAGTGAGGGGGGCCACGAGCAGTACTTC. Residues: CASSEGGHEQYF. The chain combines TRBV10-2 with TRBJ2-7; D possibly corresponds to TRBD1 (6 bases). Germline CDR1 reads WSHSY; CDR2 reads SAAADI. The CDR3 has 12 amino acids. V lost 2 bases, J lost 5 bases, and 7 bases lay in between.

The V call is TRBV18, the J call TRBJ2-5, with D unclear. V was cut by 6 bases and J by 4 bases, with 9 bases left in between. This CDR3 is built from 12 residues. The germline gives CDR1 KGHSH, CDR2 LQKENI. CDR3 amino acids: CASSLLRETQYF. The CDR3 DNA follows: TGTGCCAGCTCCTTATTGAGAGAGACCCAGTACTTC.

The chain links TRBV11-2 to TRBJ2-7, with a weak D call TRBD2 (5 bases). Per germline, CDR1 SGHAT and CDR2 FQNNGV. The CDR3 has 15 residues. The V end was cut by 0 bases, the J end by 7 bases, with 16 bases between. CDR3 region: CASSLDQTPGMEQYF. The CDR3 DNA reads TGTGCCAGCAGCTTAGATCAGACGCCCGGGATGGAGCAGTACTTC.

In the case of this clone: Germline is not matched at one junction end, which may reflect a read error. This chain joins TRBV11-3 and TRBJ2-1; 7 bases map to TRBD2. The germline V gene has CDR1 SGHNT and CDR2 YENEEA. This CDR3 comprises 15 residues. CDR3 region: CASSLGAGESNEQFF. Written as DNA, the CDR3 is TGCGCCAGCAGCTTAGGGGCGGGAGAATCCAATGAGCAGTTCTTC.

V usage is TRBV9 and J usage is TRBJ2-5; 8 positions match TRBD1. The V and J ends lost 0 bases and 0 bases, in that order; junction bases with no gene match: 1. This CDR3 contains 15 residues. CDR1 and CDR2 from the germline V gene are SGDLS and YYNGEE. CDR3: CASSVDRGYQETQYF. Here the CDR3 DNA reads TGTGCCAGCAGCGTAGACAGGGGGTACCAAGAGACCCAGTACTTC.

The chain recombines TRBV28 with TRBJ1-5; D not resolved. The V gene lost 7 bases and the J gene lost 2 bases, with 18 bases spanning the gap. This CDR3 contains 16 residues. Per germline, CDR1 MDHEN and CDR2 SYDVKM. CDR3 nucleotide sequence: TGTGCCAGCACCGACTGGAGTGGGTTGGGCAATCAGCCCCAGCATTTT. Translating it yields CASTDWSGLGNQPQHF.

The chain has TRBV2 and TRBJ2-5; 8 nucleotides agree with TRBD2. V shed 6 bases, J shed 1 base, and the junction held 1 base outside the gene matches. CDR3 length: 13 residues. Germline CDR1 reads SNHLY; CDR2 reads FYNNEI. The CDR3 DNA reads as TGTGCCAGCAGGCTAGCGGGCCAAGAGACCCAGTACTTC. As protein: CASRLAGQETQYF.

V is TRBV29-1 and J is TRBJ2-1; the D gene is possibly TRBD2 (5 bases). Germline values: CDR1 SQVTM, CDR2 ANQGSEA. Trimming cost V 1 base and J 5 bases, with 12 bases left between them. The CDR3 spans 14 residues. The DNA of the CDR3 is TGCAGCGTTGAAGGAGTTAGCGAGCACAATGAGCAGTTCTTC. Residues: CSVEGVSEHNEQFF.

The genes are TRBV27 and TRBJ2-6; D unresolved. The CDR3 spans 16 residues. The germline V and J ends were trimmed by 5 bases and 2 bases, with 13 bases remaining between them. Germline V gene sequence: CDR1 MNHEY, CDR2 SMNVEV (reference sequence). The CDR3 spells CASSDPQRTGANVLTF. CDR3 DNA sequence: TGTGCCAGCAGTGATCCACAACGTACTGGGGCCAACGTCCTGACTTTC.

The CDR3 protein is CASSSPTGMEANYGYTF. The CDR3 DNA follows: TGTGCCAGCAGTTCCCCGACAGGGATGGAAGCTAACTATGGCTACACCTTC. The rearrangement joins TRBV28 to TRBJ1-2, with 7 positions matching TRBD1. This CDR3 has 17 residues. V shed 4 bases and J 0 bases; nucleotides not matched to a gene: 11. Germline CDR1 MDHEN, CDR2 SYDVKM.

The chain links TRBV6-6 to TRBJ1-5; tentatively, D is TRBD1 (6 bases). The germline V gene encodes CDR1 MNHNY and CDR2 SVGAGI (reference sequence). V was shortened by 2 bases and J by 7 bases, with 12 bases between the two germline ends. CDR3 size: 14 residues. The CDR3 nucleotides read TGTGCCAGCAGTTACCAACCCGGGACACAGCCCCAGCATTTT. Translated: CASSYQPGTQPQHF.